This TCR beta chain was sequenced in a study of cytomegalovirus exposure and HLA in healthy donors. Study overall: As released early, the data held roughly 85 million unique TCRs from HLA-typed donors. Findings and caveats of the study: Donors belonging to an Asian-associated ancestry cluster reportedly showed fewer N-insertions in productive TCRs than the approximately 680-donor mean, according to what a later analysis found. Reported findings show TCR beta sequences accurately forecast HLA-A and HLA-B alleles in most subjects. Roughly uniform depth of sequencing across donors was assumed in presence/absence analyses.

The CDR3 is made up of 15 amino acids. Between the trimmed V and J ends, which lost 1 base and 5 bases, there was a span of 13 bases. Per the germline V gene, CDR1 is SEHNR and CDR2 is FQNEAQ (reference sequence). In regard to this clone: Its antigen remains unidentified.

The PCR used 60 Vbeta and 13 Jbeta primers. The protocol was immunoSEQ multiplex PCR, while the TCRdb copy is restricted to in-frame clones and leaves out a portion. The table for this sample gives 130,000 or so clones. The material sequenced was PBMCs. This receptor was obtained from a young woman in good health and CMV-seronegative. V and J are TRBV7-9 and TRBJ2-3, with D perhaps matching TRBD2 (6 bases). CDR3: CASSLGEGRKDTQYF. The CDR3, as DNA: TGTGCCAGCAGCTTAGGAGAAGGGAGGAAAGATACGCAGTATTTT.